This T cell receptor beta chain was recovered during a study of T cells in Graves' hyperthyroidism and ophthalmopathy. The study enrolled patients aged 18 to 65 with newly diagnosed hyperthyroidism of under 2 months' duration. The study left out patients who had uncontrolled infection, other autoimmune disease, pregnancy or lactation. Germline V lookup: CDR1 SNHLY, CDR2 FYNNEI. The CDR3 is 16 residues long. V was pared by 6 bases and J by 2 bases, with 19 bases between. In this sample, this clonotype turned up many times. What was amplified from RNA transcripts were TCR beta CDR3 regions. Using the HTBI primer set, a first-round RT-PCR was run on the TCR CDR3. In TCRdb, the multiplex PCR reads were re-called with MiXCR into one record per CDR3 protein. The table includes some 550,000 distinct CDR3 sequences, under 25% detected once.

This chain connects TRBV2 to TRBJ1-2, with a tentative D call TRBD1 (6 bases). Source material: blood. The sequence derives from a man younger than 35 with Graves' hyperthyroidism. CDR3 DNA: TGTGCCAGCAGACAGGGAGCCCACAATGCCAACTATGGCTACACCTTC. Translated: CASRQGAHNANYGYTF.